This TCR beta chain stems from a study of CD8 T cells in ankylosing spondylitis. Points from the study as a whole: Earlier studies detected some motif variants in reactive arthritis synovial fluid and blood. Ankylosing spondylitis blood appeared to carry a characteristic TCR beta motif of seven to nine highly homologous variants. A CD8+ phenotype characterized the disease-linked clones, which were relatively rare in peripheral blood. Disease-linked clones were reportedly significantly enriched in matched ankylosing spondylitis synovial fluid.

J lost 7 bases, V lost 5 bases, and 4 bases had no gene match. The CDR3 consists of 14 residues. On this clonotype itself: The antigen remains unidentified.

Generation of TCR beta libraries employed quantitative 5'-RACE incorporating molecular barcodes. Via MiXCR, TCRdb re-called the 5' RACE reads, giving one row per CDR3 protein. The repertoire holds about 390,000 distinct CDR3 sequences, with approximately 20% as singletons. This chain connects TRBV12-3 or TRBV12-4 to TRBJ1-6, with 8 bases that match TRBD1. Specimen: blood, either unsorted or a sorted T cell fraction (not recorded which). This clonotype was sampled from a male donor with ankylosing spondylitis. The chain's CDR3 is CASSGQGPNSPLHF. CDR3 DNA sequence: TGTGCCAGCAGTGGACAGGGCCCGAATTCACCCCTCCACTTT.